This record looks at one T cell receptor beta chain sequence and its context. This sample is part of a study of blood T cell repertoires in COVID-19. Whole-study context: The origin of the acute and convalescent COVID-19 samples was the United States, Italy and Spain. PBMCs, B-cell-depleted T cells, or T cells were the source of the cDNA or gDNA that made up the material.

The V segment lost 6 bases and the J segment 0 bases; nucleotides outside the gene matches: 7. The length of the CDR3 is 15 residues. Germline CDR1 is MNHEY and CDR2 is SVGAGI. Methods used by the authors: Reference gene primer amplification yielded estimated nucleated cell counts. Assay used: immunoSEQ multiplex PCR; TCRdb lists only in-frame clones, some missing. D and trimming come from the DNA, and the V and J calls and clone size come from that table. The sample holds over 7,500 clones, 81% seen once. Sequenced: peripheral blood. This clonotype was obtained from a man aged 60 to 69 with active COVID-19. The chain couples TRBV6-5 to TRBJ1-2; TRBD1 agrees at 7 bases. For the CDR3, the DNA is TGTGCCAGCAGCTTGCAGGGGGAGGCTAACTATGGCTACACCTTC. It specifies CASSLQGEANYGYTF.